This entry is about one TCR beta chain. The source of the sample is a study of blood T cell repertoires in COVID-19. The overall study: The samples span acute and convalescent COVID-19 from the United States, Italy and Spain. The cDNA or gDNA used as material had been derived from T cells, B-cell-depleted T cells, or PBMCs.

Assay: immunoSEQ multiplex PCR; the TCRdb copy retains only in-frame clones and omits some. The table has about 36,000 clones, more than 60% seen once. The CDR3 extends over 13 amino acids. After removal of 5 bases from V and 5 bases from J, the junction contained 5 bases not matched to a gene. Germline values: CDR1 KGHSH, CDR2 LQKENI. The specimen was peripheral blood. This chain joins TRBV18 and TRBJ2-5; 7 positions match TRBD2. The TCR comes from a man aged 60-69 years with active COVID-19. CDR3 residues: CASSSGAGETQYF. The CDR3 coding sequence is TGTGCCAGCTCATCGGGAGCGGGGGAGACCCAGTACTTC.